The entry below gives a single T cell receptor beta chain sequence along with its context. Its antigen is undetermined. Trimming stripped 0 bases from V and 0 bases from J, with 13 bases between. CDR3 length: 17 amino acids. Germline V CDR1 and CDR2: KGHSH, LQKENI. The data were obtained in a study of CD4+ T cells in melanoma. Study-wide findings and caveats: CD8+ T cell, macrophage and B cell function reportedly correlated with neoantigen-specific CD4+ T cells.

Here immunoSEQ multiplex PCR was the method, and the copy in TCRdb shows in-frame clones only, minus some. In the table there are around 130,000 clones, around 90% of which are singletons. The V and J genes are TRBV18 and TRBJ2-3; the D is unclear. This receptor was taken from a human donor with melanoma. CDR3 in DNA: TGTGCCAGCTCACCACCCCGGGCCAGCGCTAGCACAGATACGCAGTATTTT. This sequence encodes CASSPPRASASTDTQYF.